The present T cell receptor (beta chain) was sequenced within a study of cytomegalovirus exposure and HLA in healthy donors. Study at large: Later analysis reported that the approximately 120 validation repertoires shared the platform of the approximately 670 first-cohort repertoires. Broader study findings: In the roughly 120 validation repertoires, a later analysis found that first-cohort TCR clusters tended to co-occur. Cytomegalovirus association was assigned to about 180 TCR beta chains.

Comments on this clone: As yet, its antigen is unknown.

CDR1 is SGHRS and CDR2 is YFSETQ in the germline V gene. The CDR3 covers 12 residues. Trimming removed 4 bases from V and 7 bases from J, with 12 bases in between. Here immunoSEQ multiplex PCR was the method, and the copy in TCRdb shows in-frame clones only, minus some. The table lists about 200,000 clones, about 81% of them singletons, with 1% to 1.5% in the top ten. V usage is TRBV5-1 and J usage is TRBJ2-7; D uncertain. The clonotype was recovered from a woman aged 25 to 39 in good health and CMV-seronegative. The sequenced sample was PBMCs. In DNA form, the CDR3 reads TGCGCCAGCAGCGGGCAGGTGGAAGAGCAGTACTTC. Translating it yields CASSGQVEEQYF.